Many counts were recorded for the clone carrying this TCR beta chain. The antigen remains unidentified. Other DNA sequences of this sample code for an identical CDR3. The sample comes from a study of shared clonotypes between healthy human individuals. Study findings and constraints: Estimated richness values were generally larger in naive subsets than in memory subsets.

V was trimmed by 1 base and J by 6 bases, leaving 0 bases between them. This CDR3 contains 10 residues. CDR1 SNHLY and CDR2 FYNNEI come from the germline V gene. Per the study methods: Without quality scores, immunoSEQ junctional reads could not be filtered like full-length reads. The data were produced by immunoSEQ multiplex PCR, yet TCRdb's version contains in-frame clones alone and is incomplete. That table supplies the V and J calls and clone size; D and trimming were determined from the DNA. The profile covers 950,000 to 1,200,000 clones, with approximately 77% appearing a single time and 0.85% to 1% taken by the ten largest.

Source material: memory CD4+ T cells from PBMCs. Indicated subset: CD45RA-negative fraction. This sequence joins TRBV2 and TRBJ2-5; no definite D call. The clonotype was recovered from a man younger than 35 in good health. Some clones in this sample may be carry-over from other donors' samples. DNA for the CDR3: TGTGCCAGCAGTGAAGAGACCCAGTACTTC. It codes for CASSEETQYF.